Listed below are T cell receptor beta chains from one sample, sequenced in a study of regulatory T cells in long-lasting Graves disease. MiXCR, applied by TCRdb to the multiplex PCR reads, yields one record per CDR3 protein. The sample has about 540,000 distinct CDR3 sequences, roughly 13% seen once; the top ten hold 8.5% to 10%. This same sample was also taken into another study, of T cells in Graves' hyperthyroidism and ophthalmopathy.

Sequencing used peripheral blood mononuclear cells (PBMCs), obtained at new diagnosis, from a patient treated with antithyroid drugs. The origin of the receptors is a man aged 25 to 45 with Graves disease. Both conserved end residues are part of each CDR3. The D gene is left open where the match is weak. The size field is filled for only some rows; it gives once, few, many or a size class.

j_call	v_call	clone_size	d_call	cdr3_aa	cdr3_nt
TRBJ2-1	TRBV7-3	many	NA	CASSSSGQSSYNEQFF	TGTGCCAGCAGCTCCAGCGGGCAGAGCTCCTACAATGAGCAGTTCTTC
TRBJ2-5	TRBV5-6	NA	NA	CASSLEGLQNQETQYF	TGTGCCAGCAGCTTGGAAGGACTCCAGAACCAAGAGACCCAGTACTTC
TRBJ1-1	TRBV29-1	many	NA	CSVELGPREAFF	TGCAGCGTTGAACTAGGGCCCCGTGAAGCTTTCTTT
TRBJ2-1	TRBV4-1	NA	NA	CASSQEIAVSSYNEQFF	TGCGCCAGCAGCCAAGAAATAGCGGTAAGCTCCTACAATGAGCAGTTCTTC
TRBJ1-4	TRBV24-1	many	TRBD1	CATSGGTGDEKLFF	TGTGCCACCAGTGGTGGGACAGGGGACGAAAAACTGTTTTTT
TRBJ2-1	TRBV2	many	NA	CASSASDNEQFF	TGTGCCAGCAGTGCCTCCGACAATGAGCAGTTCTTC
TRBJ2-7	TRBV19	NA	NA	CASSIRREPHEQYF	TGTGCCAGTAGTATTCGCAGGGAGCCCCACGAGCAGTACTTC
TRBJ2-7	TRBV5-1	many	NA	CASSPGQSVEQYF	TGCGCCAGCAGCCCCGGACAGAGTGTCGAGCAGTACTTC
TRBJ1-2	TRBV29-1	many	TRBD1	CSDGTGLYGYTF	TGCAGCGATGGGACAGGTCTCTATGGCTACACCTTC
TRBJ2-1	TRBV30	many	NA	CAWSIDTMSQFF	TGTGCCTGGAGCATAGATACAATGAGTCAGTTCTTC
TRBJ2-1	TRBV12-5	NA	TRBD1	CARGLGQGAPENEQFF	TGTGCTAGGGGTTTAGGCCAGGGGGCGCCAGAAAATGAGCAGTTCTTC
TRBJ2-2	TRBV19	few	NA	CATNRRGARGGELFF	TGTGCCACCAACCGGAGGGGGGCGCGTGGCGGGGAGCTGTTTTTT
TRBJ2-5	TRBV7-9	many	NA	CASSSRQGTQYF	TGTGCCAGCAGCTCACGACAAGGGACCCAGTACTTC
TRBJ1-2	TRBV4-2	few	NA	CASSQERRTTYGYTF	TGTGCCAGCAGCCAAGAACGGCGGACAACTTATGGCTACACCTTC
TRBJ2-1	TRBV2	many	NA	CASSDELDHSYNEQFF	TGTGCCAGCAGTGATGAGTTAGATCACTCCTACAATGAGCAGTTCTTC
TRBJ2-3	TRBV7-9	many	TRBD2	CASSLLAGVYTDTQYF	TGTGCCAGCAGCCTCCTGGCGGGAGTGTATACAGATACGCAGTATTTT
TRBJ2-2	TRBV12-5	many	TRBD2	CASGSPGGRGTGELFF	TGTGCTAGTGGTTCACCCGGAGGGAGGGGAACCGGGGAGCTGTTTTTT
TRBJ2-7	TRBV19	NA	TRBD2	CASGAGGSYEQYF	TGTGCCAGTGGGGCGGGAGGAAGCTACGAGCAGTACTTC
TRBJ1-5	TRBV4-2	NA	TRBD1	CASSQDGGQAQPQHF	TGTGCCAGCAGCCAAGATGGCGGACAGGCACAGCCCCAGCATTTT
TRBJ2-7	TRBV11-2	NA	TRBD2	CASSQGPITSGYEQYF	TGTGCCAGCAGCCAAGGACCTATCACTAGCGGCTACGAGCAGTACTTC
TRBJ1-1	TRBV20-1	many	NA	CSARAPRGTAEAFF	TGCAGTGCTAGAGCACCCCGGGGGACGGCTGAAGCTTTCTTT
TRBJ2-3	TRBV5-1	NA	TRBD2	CASSFASSGRSSTDTQYF	TGCGCCAGCAGCTTCGCCTCTAGCGGGAGGTCTAGCACAGATACGCAGTATTTT
TRBJ2-5	TRBV20-1	NA	NA	CSARVDVETQYF	TGCAGTGCTAGAGTGGACGTAGAGACCCAGTACTTC
TRBJ2-1	TRBV5-8	NA	TRBD2	CASRRGTSGSYNEQFF	TGTGCCAGCAGAAGAGGGACTAGCGGCTCCTACAATGAGCAGTTCTTC
TRBJ2-7	TRBV6-1	few	TRBD2	CASRPLAVLSYEQYF	TGTGCCAGCAGGCCGCTAGCGGTATTGTCCTACGAGCAGTACTTC
TRBJ2-1	TRBV10-3	many	TRBD1	CATTPGQSYNEQFF	TGTGCCACCACGCCGGGACAGTCCTACAATGAGCAGTTCTTC
TRBJ2-7	TRBV2	many	NA	CASSGHYYEQYF	TGTGCCAGCAGTGGACACTACTACGAGCAGTACTTC
TRBJ1-4	TRBV2	many	NA	CASTGQLNEKLFF	TGTGCCAGCACCGGACAGCTTAATGAAAAACTGTTTTTT
TRBJ2-2	TRBV7-2	few	TRBD2	CASSDGGSRTSLNTGELFF	TGTGCCAGCAGCGACGGCGGGAGTAGAACTTCCTTGAACACCGGGGAGCTGTTTTTT
TRBJ2-7	TRBV28	many	NA	CASNLSGISSYEQYF	TGTGCCAGCAATCTGTCAGGTATAAGCTCCTACGAGCAGTACTTC